This TCR beta chain is from a study of blood T cells in healthy people across ages. A second PCR of 7 to 11 cycles used a sample-barcoded 5' primer and a J-beta primer mix. TCRdb reprocessed the 5' RACE reads with MiXCR, giving one entry per CDR3 protein. This sample yields 800,000 to 1,000,000 distinct CDR3 sequences, of which around 46% are seen a single time; roughly 12% belongs to the top ten. There are 14 residues in the CDR3. Germline V lookup: CDR1 ENHRY, CDR2 SYGVKD. The chain uses TRBV10-3 and TRBJ2-5; TRBD2 agrees at 7 bases. The DNA end is a closer match to TRBJ2-7, so the J assignment may be wrong. The sequencing sample was made of blood. This TCR came from a man aged 25-45 years in good health. The DNA of the CDR3 is TGTGCCATCACCGGGATAGCGGGCCACGACGAGCAGTACTTC. Translating it yields CAITGIAGHDEQYF.